These 21 T cell receptor beta chains originate from one sample sequenced in a study of T cells in Graves' hyperthyroidism and ophthalmopathy. What was amplified from RNA transcripts were TCR beta CDR3 regions. First-round RT-PCR of the TCR CDR3 relied on the HTBI primer set. One entry per CDR3 protein results from TCRdb running MiXCR on the multiplex PCR reads. The table shows 750,000 to 900,000 distinct CDR3 sequences, with 38% occurring only once. Sequencing was performed on blood. These receptors were obtained from a man between 18 and 35 years old with Graves' hyperthyroidism.

This clonotype was recorded many times. V is TRBV9 and J is TRBJ2-2; TRBD1 is a possible D gene (5 bases). Trimming removed 1 base at V and 1 base at J, with 8 bases between. CDR1 SGDLS and CDR2 YYNGEE come from the germline V gene. The CDR3 extends over 15 amino acids. The CDR3 reads CASSVSTGNTGELFF. The DNA of the CDR3 is TGTGCCAGCAGCGTATCAACAGGGAACACCGGGGAGCTGTTTTTT.

A few counts support this clonotype. The chain combines TRBV7-3 with TRBJ1-4; D remains ambiguous. Per the germline V gene, CDR1 is SGHTA and CDR2 is FQGTGA. The CDR3 is 14 residues long. V was pared by 1 base and J by 8 bases, with 11 bases between. In DNA form, the CDR3 reads TGTGCCAGCAGCTTAAATTCCGAACCCGAAAAACTGTTTTTT. Protein sequence: CASSLNSEPEKLFF.

V is TRBV9 and J is TRBJ2-2, with unresolved D. This CDR3 comprises 14 residues. In germline, CDR1 is SGDLS, CDR2 YYNGEE. Trimming took 0 bases from V and 7 from J, leaving 10 bases between them. The CDR3 region is CASSVVQGLGELFF. CDR3 DNA sequence: TGTGCCAGCAGCGTAGTGCAAGGTCTCGGGGAGCTGTTTTTT.

V is TRBV14 and J is TRBJ1-1; D possibly corresponds to TRBD1 (5 bases). V shed 0 bases and J shed 0 bases, with 11 bases lying between them. This CDR3 has 16 residues. Germline loops: CDR1 SGHDN, CDR2 FVKESK. The CDR3 sequence: CASSQEIGALNTEAFF. CDR3 sequence (DNA): TGTGCCAGCAGCCAAGAAATAGGGGCACTGAACACTGAAGCTTTCTTT.

This clonotype was detected ten times or more. The chain combines TRBV7-9 with TRBJ2-5; D may match TRBD1 or TRBD2 (5 bases each). Germline V gene data show CDR1 as SEHNR and CDR2 as FQNEAQ (reference sequence). The CDR3 sequence is 13 residues long. V lost 6 bases and J lost 4, with 12 bases in between. The CDR3, as DNA: TGTGCCAGCAGTCGGGACGAAGGAGAGACCCAGTACTTC. Residues: CASSRDEGETQYF.

This clonotype was observed once. A much more abundant neighbour one base away suggests this may be a read error. The chain couples TRBV7-9 to TRBJ2-7; tentative D call: TRBD1 (6 bases). With 2 bases removed from V and 2 bases from J, the gap between germline ends came to 16 bases. CDR3 length: 16 amino acids. The germline CDR1 and CDR2 sequences are SEHNR and FQNEAQ (reference sequence). The CDR3 region has the DNA TGTGCCAGCAGCTTAATCCTGACGGGGACAACCTACGAGCAGTACTTC. This sequence encodes CASSLILTGTTYEQYF. Together with reference TRBV7-9 and TRBJ2-7, the CDR3 gives the full variable domain: DTGVSQNPRHKITKRGQNVTFRCDPISEHNRLYWYRQTLGQGPEFLTYFQNEAQLEKSRLLSDRFSAERPKGSFSTLEIQRTEQGDSAMYLCASSLILTGTTYEQYFGPGTRLTVT.

This clonotype was counted many times. The gene calls are TRBV10-3 and TRBJ1-3, with D unclear. Per germline, CDR1 ENHRY and CDR2 SYGVKD. The length of the CDR3 is 12 residues. The ends were cut back, 7 bases at V and 10 bases at J, with 14 bases in the middle. For the CDR3, the DNA is TGTGCCATCACCCGTGGGAGTGATACCATATATTTT. Protein product: CAITRGSDTIYF.

This clonotype was counted many times. The rearrangement links TRBV7-2 to TRBJ1-4, with TRBD1 as a possible D gene (5 bases). Per the germline V gene, CDR1 is SGHTA and CDR2 is FQGNSA. CDR3 length: 16 residues. V shed 2 bases and J shed 2 bases, with 12 bases lying between them. The CDR3: CASSLWGLGTNEKLFF. CDR3 sequence (DNA): TGTGCCAGCAGCTTATGGGGCCTGGGGACTAATGAAAAACTGTTTTTT.

This sequence joins TRBV10-3 and TRBJ1-5, with 7 bases matching TRBD1. Losses at the gene ends were 10 bases for V and 7 bases for J; bases not matched to a gene: 7. CDR1 is ENHRY, CDR2 SYGVKD, per germline. The CDR3 totals 12 residues. The CDR3, as DNA: TGTGCCACCGCGACAGGGCGACAGCCCCAGCATTTT. Its protein product is CATATGRQPQHF.

This clonotype occurred a few times. The rearrangement uses TRBV20-1 and TRBJ2-2; D ambiguous. The V gene's germline CDR1 is DFQATT and CDR2 SNEGSKA (reference sequence). This CDR3 contains 13 residues. V was trimmed by 6 bases and J by 6 bases, leaving 14 bases between them. The CDR3 loop is CSATTPLAGELFF. The CDR3 DNA sequence: TGCAGTGCCACCACCCCCCTCGCCGGGGAGCTGTTTTTT.

The chain combines TRBV9 with TRBJ1-1; perhaps TRBD1 as D (6 bases). CDR1 is SGDLS, CDR2 YYNGEE, per germline. Trimming removed 3 bases from V and 5 bases from J, with 17 bases in between. The CDR3 has 15 amino acids. CDR3 DNA sequence: TGTGCCAGCAGCGATGGGGGAGGGGGGCGAACTGAAGCTTTCTTT. It yields the protein CASSDGGGGRTEAFF.

The CDR3 bases are TGTGCCAGCAGCGAAGGACTAGCGGGTACCTACGAGCAGTACTTC. It encodes CASSEGLAGTYEQYF. The J gene is TRBJ2-7, the V gene TRBV7-8; TRBD2 matches 11 bases. CDR3 size: 15 residues. After removal of 5 bases from V and 2 bases from J, the junction contained 5 bases not matched to a gene. The germline CDR1 and CDR2 sequences are SGHVS and FQNEAQ.

V usage is TRBV29-1 and J usage is TRBJ1-1; no clear D gene. The V and J ends lost 0 bases and 1 base respectively, with 6 bases between them. The CDR3 runs to 13 residues. Per the germline V gene, CDR1 is SQVTM and CDR2 is ANQGSEA. In DNA form, the CDR3 reads TGCAGCGTTGAAGACGAAAGGAACACTGAAGCTTTCTTT. It is translated as CSVEDERNTEAFF.

This clonotype turned up a few times. This chain links TRBV20-1 with TRBJ2-7; D gene uncertain. Trimming stripped 6 bases from V and 2 bases from J, with 8 bases between. This CDR3 has 11 amino acids. Germline CDR1 reads DFQATT; CDR2 reads SNEGSKA (reference sequence). CDR3 in DNA: TGCAGTGCATATAGCCCCTACGAGCAGTACTTC. Amino acids: CSAYSPYEQYF.

This clonotype showed up many times. V gene TRBV15 combines with J gene TRBJ1-5; D gene unclear. The CDR3 is made up of 12 amino acids. Per the germline V gene, CDR1 is LNHNV and CDR2 is YYDKDF (reference sequence). Trimming left V 3 bases short and J 5 bases short, with 5 bases between. The CDR3 DNA is TGTGCCACCAGCAGTGGGGATCAGCCCCAGCATTTT. Translating gives CATSSGDQPQHF.

This clonotype has a handful of counts. V is TRBV20-1 and J is TRBJ2-7, with D perhaps matching TRBD2 (5 bases). Trimming left V 4 bases short and J 2 bases short, with 12 bases between. The CDR3 totals 13 residues. The germline CDR1 and CDR2 sequences are DFQATT and SNEGSKA (reference sequence). CDR3 residues: CSAITPGTYEQYF. The CDR3, as DNA: TGCAGTGCTATAACCCCGGGGACCTACGAGCAGTACTTC.

The sample holds many counts of this clonotype. This chain connects TRBV10-3 to TRBJ1-5; the D is unclear. The CDR3 consists of 13 residues. The germline CDR1 and CDR2 sequences are ENHRY and SYGVKD. The ends were cut back, 2 bases at V and 7 bases at J, with 9 bases in the middle. In nucleotides, the CDR3 is TGTGCCATCAGTGAGGACGCGGAACAGCCCCAGCATTTT. It yields the protein CAISEDAEQPQHF.

The gene calls are TRBV20-1 and TRBJ1-6; 7 bases are a match to TRBD1. Germline V gene data show CDR1 as DFQATT and CDR2 as SNEGSKA (reference sequence). The junction had 7 bases not matched to a gene; V was cut back by 5 bases and J by 12 bases. The CDR3 has 12 amino acids. CDR3 nucleotide sequence: TGCAGTGCTGGACCAGGGGGTGAACCCCTCCACTTT. It yields the protein CSAGPGGEPLHF.

The J gene is TRBJ1-3, the V gene TRBV7-9, with 9 bases matching TRBD1. Germline lookup yields CDR1 SEHNR and CDR2 FQNEAQ (reference sequence). This CDR3 comprises 18 residues. J was trimmed by 6 bases and V by 6 bases; bases with no gene match: 18. The CDR3 here is CASRPITAGTGSENTIYF. The CDR3 nucleotides are TGTGCCAGCAGGCCTATAACTGCCGGGACAGGGTCGGAAAACACCATATATTTT.

The V gene is TRBV12-3 or TRBV12-4, the J gene TRBJ2-7; a weak D match, TRBD1 (5 bases). The length of the CDR3 is 13 residues. The V end was cut by 5 bases, the J end by 6 bases, with 14 bases between. The DNA of the CDR3 is TGTGCCAGCAGTCGGACACCCGTCAGCGAGCAGTACTTC. Its protein product is CASSRTPVSEQYF.

The chain has TRBV29-1 and TRBJ1-2; D gene unclear. The V end lost 8 bases, the J end lost 3 bases, and 13 bases lay between the germline ends. Germline lookup yields CDR1 SQVTM and CDR2 ANQGSEA. The CDR3 totals 12 residues. The CDR3 reads CSLYDGDYGYTF. The DNA for the CDR3 is TGCAGCCTCTACGACGGGGACTATGGCTACACCTTC.